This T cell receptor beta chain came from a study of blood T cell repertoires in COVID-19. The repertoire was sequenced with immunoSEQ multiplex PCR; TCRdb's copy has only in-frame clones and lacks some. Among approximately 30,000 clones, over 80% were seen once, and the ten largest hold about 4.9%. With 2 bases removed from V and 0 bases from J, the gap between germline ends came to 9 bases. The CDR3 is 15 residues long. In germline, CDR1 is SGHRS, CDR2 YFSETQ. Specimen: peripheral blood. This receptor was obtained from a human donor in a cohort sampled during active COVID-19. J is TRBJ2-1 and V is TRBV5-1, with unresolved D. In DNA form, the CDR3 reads TGCGCCAGCAGCTTTTCACTTAGCTCCTACAATGAGCAGTTCTTC. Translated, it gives CASSFSLSSYNEQFF. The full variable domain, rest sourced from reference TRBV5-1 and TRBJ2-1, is KAGVTQTPRYLIKTRGQQVTLSCSPISGHRSVSWYQQTPGQGLQFLFEYFSETQRNKGNFPGRFSGRQFSNSRSEMNVSTLELGDSALYLCASSFSLSSYNEQFFGPGTRLTVL.